This T cell receptor beta chain emerged from a study of OX40 agonist ivuxolimab in advanced cancers. Study-wide background: Patient treatment consisted of intravenous ivuxolimab administration every 2 weeks at 0.01 to 10 mg/kg. A partial response was reached by three patients: one with hepatocellular carcinoma and two with cutaneous melanoma.

Germline loops: CDR1 GTSNPN, CDR2 SVGIG (reference sequence). The ends were cut back, 1 base at V and 4 bases at J, with 5 bases in the middle. The CDR3 is 12 residues long. Worth noting for this clone: Its antigen is not identified.

The study's findings and limits: The antigens recognized by the expanded peripheral T cells, that is their antigen specificity, were not determined.

Enrollment shut out patients with autoimmune disease history or systemic immunosuppression. The method was immunoSEQ multiplex PCR; TCRdb's version includes in-frame clones alone and lacks a portion of them. This table holds some 74,000 clones, about 91% found once. Specimen: CD4+ or CD8+ T cells sorted from blood, collected in a trial of the OX40 agonist ivuxolimab. The TCR comes from an adult with an advanced solid tumor such as melanoma, head and neck, liver or kidney cancer. The rearrangement links TRBV30 to TRBJ1-5; D is unresolved. CDR3 in DNA: TGTGCCTGGAGTGGTGCGAATCAGCCCCAGCATTTT. Translation gives CAWSGANQPQHF.